Below, 5 T cell receptor beta chains from the same sample are listed, as sequenced in a study of identifying expanded T cells in peripheral blood. The assay was immunoSEQ multiplex PCR, and TCRdb's table has in-frame clones only and misses some. Of 51,000 or so clones listed, less than 85% are singletons. Sequenced sample: blood. All receptors derive from a person aged 18 to 75 in good health.

V usage is TRBV2 and J usage is TRBJ2-5; no clear D. The CDR3 spans 13 residues. Looked up from germline, CDR1 is SNHLY and CDR2 is FYNNEI. Trimming shortened V by 6 bases and J by 1 base, and 9 bases separated the two germline ends. The CDR3 loop is CASREQPQETQYF. CDR3 in DNA: TGTGCCAGCAGGGAACAGCCCCAAGAGACCCAGTACTTC.

The V gene is TRBV7-8, the J gene TRBJ1-5; possibly TRBD1 for D (5 bases). The CDR3 consists of 16 residues. Per germline, CDR1 SGHVS and CDR2 FQNEAQ. Trimming shortened V by 2 bases and J by 7 bases, and 18 bases separated the two germline ends. The CDR3 nucleotides are TGTGCCAGCAGCTTATCGGGGGATTGGGGTTTACAGCCCCAGCATTTT. This translates into CASSLSGDWGLQPQHF.

The table lists this clone with a count of one. The J gene is TRBJ1-3, the V gene TRBV30, with unresolved D. Germline CDR1 GTSNPN, CDR2 SVGIG (reference sequence). V gave up 0 bases and J gave up 4 bases, with 4 bases separating them. The CDR3 sequence is 12 residues long. CDR3 sequence reads: CAWSVGGNTIYF. The CDR3 DNA reads TGTGCCTGGAGTGTCGGAGGAAACACCATATATTTT.

The J gene is TRBJ1-3, the V gene TRBV21-1; TRBD1, the D gene given by the table, was not confirmed from the DNA. TRBV21-1 is reported as a pseudogene. The CDR3 is 20 residues long. The CDR3 spells CASSKPNGQPFILSGNTIYF. The CDR3 DNA reads as TGTGCCAGCAGCAAACCCAACGGACAGCCATTTATACTTTCTGGAAACACCATATATTTT.

This chain connects TRBV6-4 to TRBJ2-7; TRBD1 matches 11 bases. The CDR3 is made up of 9 amino acids. Germline CDR1 and CDR2: MRHNA and SNTAGT. DNA for the CDR3: TGTGCCAGCCCGGGACAGGGGGGCGTC. Its translation is CASPGQGGV.